This T cell receptor beta chain came from a study of CD8 T cells in ankylosing spondylitis. Study observations and caveats: There was a TCR beta motif, made of roughly eight highly homologous variants, that appeared characteristic of ankylosing spondylitis blood. A number of the motif variants had already been described in reactive arthritis synovial fluid and blood. Disease-linked clones bore a CD8+ phenotype and were relatively rare in peripheral blood.

Germline V CDR1 and CDR2: DFQATT, SNEGSKA (reference sequence). This CDR3 has 16 amino acids. V dropped 6 bases and J dropped 0; count of bases not matched to a gene: 9. For TCR beta, libraries came from quantitative 5'-RACE with molecular barcodes. MiXCR, applied by TCRdb to the 5' RACE reads, yields one record per CDR3 protein. The sample includes 130,000 or so distinct CDR3 sequences, approximately 10% seen only once; the top ten take 3.5% to 5%. Ten or more counts support this clonotype. The antigen is unknown. Sequencing input: blood, either unsorted or a sorted T cell fraction (not recorded which). This chain connects TRBV20-1 to TRBJ1-1; the match to TRBD1 covers 11 bases. This receptor was taken from a female donor with ankylosing spondylitis or in good health (not recorded which). CDR3 sequence (DNA): TGCAGTGCCCCAGGACAGGGGGCATCCATGAACACTGAAGCTTTCTTT. Encoded protein: CSAPGQGASMNTEAFF.